One TCR beta chain is described in this entry. Its antigen is not identified. The data derive from a study of Ad26.COV2.S vaccination and SARS-CoV-2 variants. The sample's treatment: 19 received Ad26.COV2.S at low or high dose, single or two shots; about 5 received placebo; per-sample allocation not given. The study sampled participants on day 63 after the first vaccine or placebo injection. This person who donated was an adult of 18-55 years in Boston. The study used a vaccine consisting of an Ad26 vector that expressed Wuhan-strain SARS-CoV-2 spike. Points from the study as a whole: Vaccine recipients had higher spike-specific TCR breadth than placebo recipients.

V lost 2 bases to trimming and J lost 2 bases; unmatched junction nucleotides: 9. Germline CDR1 is SGHRS and CDR2 is YFSETQ. This CDR3 spans 16 amino acids. Sequencing was performed with immunoSEQ multiplex PCR; in TCRdb, only in-frame clones are kept and a portion is missing. The sample records 400,000 or so clones, roughly nine tenths being singletons. The material sequenced was peripheral blood, taken in a trial of Ad26.COV2.S vaccine versus placebo. The chain has TRBV5-1 and TRBJ2-5; 7 bases are shared with TRBD1. The receptor's source is a person between 18 and 65 years old who received the Ad26.COV2.S COVID-19 vaccine or a placebo. The DNA of the CDR3 is TGCGCCAGCAGCTTACCCCGGGACAGCGAACAAGAGACCCAGTACTTC. Translating gives CASSLPRDSEQETQYF.